The 29 T cell receptor beta chains below were found in one sample sequenced in a study of shared clonotypes between healthy human individuals. Generated by immunoSEQ multiplex PCR, the TCRdb table keeps only in-frame clones and is missing some. The table has about 1.1 million clones, 78% seen once. Material for sequencing was memory CD4+ T cells from PBMCs. Specified subset: CD45RA-negative fraction. The receptors derive from a man aged 18 to 35 in good health. Some clones in this sample may be carry-over from other donors' samples.

V usage is TRBV7-6 and J usage is TRBJ1-1; 8 bases line up with TRBD1. CDR1 is SGHVS and CDR2 is FNYEAQ in the germline V gene. Germline trimming cut 4 bases from V and 1 base from J; bases unmatched to any gene: 2. The CDR3 loop spans 14 amino acids. The CDR3 DNA is TGTGCCAGCAGCTCACAGGGGGGGAACACTGAAGCTTTCTTT. Protein: CASSSQGGNTEAFF. The full variable domain, with the rest looked up from reference TRBV7-6 and TRBJ1-1, is GAGVSQSPRYKVTKRGQDVALRCDPISGHVSLYWYRQALGQGPEFLTYFNYEAQQDKSGLPNDRFSAERPEGSISTLTIQRTEQRDSAMYRCASSSQGGNTEAFFGQGTRLTVV.

The gene calls are TRBV15 and TRBJ2-7; D is undetermined. V gave up 0 bases and J gave up 0 bases, with 6 bases separating them. CDR1 LNHNV and CDR2 YYDKDF come from the germline V gene (reference sequence). This CDR3 is 14 amino acids long. The DNA of the CDR3 is TGTGCCACCAGCAGAGATGTTTTCTCCTACGAGCAGTACTTC. It specifies CATSRDVFSYEQYF.

The chain employs TRBV2 and TRBJ2-3; D is possibly TRBD1 (5 bases). CDR3 size: 12 residues. Germline assignment: CDR1 SNHLY and CDR2 FYNNEI. Trimming left V 4 bases short and J 6 bases short, with 8 bases between. CDR3 bases: TGTGCCAGCAGTGTGGACATGGATACGCAGTATTTT. It translates to CASSVDMDTQYF.

The sample holds a few counts of this clone. The chain uses TRBV7-3 and TRBJ2-5; D unclear. CDR1 is SGHTA and CDR2 is FQGTGA in the germline V gene. The CDR3 spans 16 residues. The V and J ends lost 1 base and 1 base respectively, with 13 bases between them. CDR3 nucleotide sequence: TGTGCCAGCAGCTTAAGCTGGGGTTCCGGCCAAGAGACCCAGTACTTC. Translated, it gives CASSLSWGSGQETQYF.

The rearrangement joins TRBV5-6 to TRBJ2-5, with 9 bases matching TRBD1. The V segment lost 3 bases and the J segment 5 bases; nucleotides outside the gene matches: 17. The CDR3 totals 18 residues. CDR1 and CDR2 (germline): SGHDT, YYEEEE. CDR3 region: CASSWSIDRGFQGETQYF. The DNA for the CDR3 is TGTGCCAGCAGCTGGAGTATCGACAGGGGGTTTCAAGGGGAGACCCAGTACTTC.

J is TRBJ2-7 and V is TRBV28; the match to TRBD1 covers 7 bases. The CDR3 length is 15 residues. V dropped 4 bases and J dropped 1; count of bases not matched to a gene: 7. Germline V gene lookup returns CDR1 MDHEN and CDR2 SYDVKM. CDR3 loop: CASSSIPGQSYEQYF. The CDR3 DNA reads as TGTGCCAGCAGTTCAATTCCGGGACAGTCCTACGAGCAGTACTTC. The full variable domain, its missing parts supplied by reference TRBV28 and TRBJ2-7, is DVKVTQSSRYLVKRTGEKVFLECVQDMDHENMFWYRQDPGLGLRLIYFSYDVKMKEKGDIPEGYSVSREKKERFSLILESASTNQTSMYLCASSSIPGQSYEQYFGPGTRLTVT.

J is TRBJ2-7 and V is TRBV6-5; 8 bases fit TRBD1. The CDR3 contains 14 residues. Per germline, CDR1 MNHEY and CDR2 SVGAGI. V lost 6 bases to trimming and J lost 3 bases; unmatched junction nucleotides: 7. The CDR3 region has the DNA TGTGCCAGCAGCCAGGACAGGGAGCTCTACGAGCAGTACTTC. Its protein is CASSQDRELYEQYF.

Notes on this clone: In the same sample, other DNA sequences code for this CDR3. The CDR3 DNA reads TGCGCCAGCAGCTCGCAGGGGGCAAACACTGAAGCTTTCTTT. Translation gives CASSSQGANTEAFF. This rearrangement joins TRBV5-1 to TRBJ1-1; 8 bases agree with TRBD1. The CDR3 covers 14 residues. V lost 3 bases to trimming and J lost 2 bases; unmatched junction nucleotides: 3. Looked up from germline, CDR1 is SGHRS and CDR2 is YFSETQ.

This clone was picked up one time. This sample includes further DNA sequences coding for the same CDR3. The genes are TRBV5-6 and TRBJ1-1; D uncertain. V lost 4 bases, J lost 0 bases, and 7 bases lay in between. Germline loops: CDR1 SGHDT, CDR2 YYEEEE. This CDR3 has 13 amino acids. CDR3 residues: CASSRIMNTEAFF. Written as DNA, the CDR3 is TGTGCCAGCAGCCGAATTATGAACACTGAAGCTTTCTTT.

V and J are TRBV7-2 and TRBJ2-7; 8 bases match TRBD1. CDR3 size: 16 residues. Germline trimming cut 0 bases from V and 6 bases from J; bases unmatched to any gene: 10. The germline gives CDR1 SGHTA, CDR2 FQGNSA. DNA for the CDR3: TGTGCCAGCAGCTTAGCGCTCGGGACAGGTAGTTCCGAGCAGTACTTC. Residues: CASSLALGTGSSEQYF.

In this sample, this clone turned up once. V and J are TRBV28 and TRBJ2-2; D uncertain. This CDR3 contains 15 residues. V was pared by 3 bases and J by 0 bases, with 8 bases between. Germline V gene data show CDR1 as MDHEN and CDR2 as SYDVKM. The CDR3 DNA reads TGTGCCAGCAGTTTCTTGCCCACGAACACCGGGGAGCTGTTTTTT. It codes for CASSFLPTNTGELFF.

J is TRBJ2-1 and V is TRBV29-1, with D unclear. This CDR3 region has 14 residues. Trimming shortened V by 1 base and J by 4 bases, and 11 bases separated the two germline ends. Looked up from germline, CDR1 is SQVTM and CDR2 is ANQGSEA. This CDR3 is CSVEAWAQYNEQFF. CDR3 bases: TGCAGCGTTGAAGCTTGGGCGCAGTACAATGAGCAGTTCTTC.

The rearrangement uses TRBV27 and TRBJ2-2, with 11 bases fitting TRBD1. Looked up from germline, CDR1 is MNHEY and CDR2 is SMNVEV (reference sequence). The CDR3 loop spans 15 amino acids. V dropped 5 bases and J dropped 6; count of bases not matched to a gene: 5. For the CDR3, the DNA is TGTGCCAGCAGTACTCCGGGACAGGGGGCCGGGGAGCTGTTTTTT. Amino acid sequence: CASSTPGQGAGELFF.

The rearrangement uses TRBV5-6 and TRBJ2-2, with 7 bases matching TRBD2. With 1 base clipped from V and 3 bases from J, the junction kept 9 bases outside the gene matches. The germline V gene has CDR1 SGHDT and CDR2 YYEEEE. This CDR3 contains 17 residues. The DNA of the CDR3 is TGTGCCAGCAGCTTGTTCCCCCTAGCGGAGGACACCGGGGAGCTGTTTTTT. Translation: CASSLFPLAEDTGELFF. Full variable domain (rest looked up from reference TRBV5-6 and TRBJ2-2): DAGVTQSPTHLIKTRGQQVTLRCSPKSGHDTVSWYQQALGQGPQFIFQYYEEEERQRGNFPDRFSGHQFPNYSSELNVNALLLGDSALYLCASSLFPLAEDTGELFFGEGSRLTVL.

Note on this clone: Other DNA sequences of this sample code for an identical CDR3. The rearrangement links TRBV5-4 to TRBJ2-2; D is undetermined. Germline CDR1 is SGHNT and CDR2 is YYREEE (reference sequence). Trimming shortened V by 0 bases and J by 2 bases, and 8 bases separated the two germline ends. The CDR3 has 15 amino acids. The DNA of the CDR3 is TGTGCCAGCAGCTTGGACAGTTCAAACACCGGGGAGCTGTTTTTT. Protein: CASSLDSSNTGELFF.

This clone was counted between two and nine times. The chain employs TRBV2 and TRBJ1-1, with D uncertain. The germline CDR1 and CDR2 sequences are SNHLY and FYNNEI. V lost 1 base to trimming and J lost 1 base, with 7 bases between them. The CDR3 consists of 14 residues. The CDR3 region is CASSEGNPNTEAFF. The DNA of the CDR3 is TGTGCCAGCAGTGAAGGCAACCCGAACACTGAAGCTTTCTTT.

Ten or more counts support this clone. The chain recombines TRBV4-1 with TRBJ1-1; 8 bases agree with TRBD1. This CDR3 region has 16 residues. Germline trimming cut 1 base from V and 0 bases from J; bases unmatched to any gene: 4. Germline CDR1 and CDR2: MGHRA and YSYEKL. CDR3 coding DNA: TGCGCCAGCAGCCAAGTAAGGGGACAGGTGAACACTGAAGCTTTCTTT. Protein product: CASSQVRGQVNTEAFF.

This clone was recorded a few times. This chain uses TRBV11-2 with TRBJ1-4; D unresolved. V lost 3 bases, J lost 6 bases, and 14 bases lay in between. The CDR3 spans 15 residues. CDR1 and CDR2 (germline): SGHAT, FQNNGV. CDR3 DNA: TGTGCCAGCAGCTTTTCGGCTGGGATTGATGAAAAACTGTTTTTT. Its translation: CASSFSAGIDEKLFF.

This clone came up many times. V usage is TRBV6-1 and J usage is TRBJ1-1; D gene uncertain. CDR3 size: 13 residues. Germline CDR1 and CDR2: MNHNS and SASEGT. Trimming cost V 5 bases and J 1 base, with 8 bases left between them. The CDR3: CASSHQPNTEAFF. The DNA for the CDR3 is TGTGCCAGCAGTCACCAGCCGAACACTGAAGCTTTCTTT.

The sample holds many counts of this clone. This chain links TRBV7-2 with TRBJ1-5, with D uncertain. CDR3 size: 13 residues. From germline, CDR1 is SGHTA and CDR2 FQGNSA. V lost 5 bases and J lost 4, with 9 bases in between. This chain's CDR3 is CASSHERNQPQHF. DNA of the CDR3: TGTGCCAGCAGCCACGAAAGAAATCAGCCCCAGCATTTT.

This rearrangement joins TRBV19 to TRBJ2-7, with 11 positions matching TRBD1. The CDR3 is 15 amino acids. Germline V gene lookup returns CDR1 LNHDA and CDR2 SQIVND (reference sequence). V gave up 5 bases and J gave up 5 bases; unmatched junction bases: 8. CDR3 in amino acids: CASSPWTGGLNEQYF. The CDR3 bases are TGTGCCAGTAGTCCCTGGACAGGGGGCTTGAACGAGCAGTACTTC.

This clone was picked up many times. The chain recombines TRBV5-6 with TRBJ1-5; no firm D call. Trimming pared 0 bases from V and 0 bases from J, leaving 13 bases between. Germline lookup yields CDR1 SGHDT and CDR2 YYEEEE. The CDR3 spans 17 residues. CDR3 region: CASSLAEGFYSNQPQHF. The CDR3 DNA sequence: TGTGCCAGCAGCTTGGCCGAAGGGTTTTATAGCAATCAGCCCCAGCATTTT.

The chain combines TRBV7-3 with TRBJ2-3; tentative D call: TRBD2 (6 bases). Germline assignment: CDR1 SGHTA and CDR2 FQGTGA. The CDR3 is 14 residues long. The ends were cut back, 5 bases at V and 6 bases at J, with 15 bases in the middle. The CDR3 nucleotides read TGTGCCAGCAGCCGGGAGCTATATGGGGATACGCAGTATTTT. It encodes CASSRELYGDTQYF.

The chain combines TRBV7-2 with TRBJ2-5; no clear D. V gave up 2 bases and J gave up 6 bases, with 7 bases separating them. The CDR3 runs 12 residues. Germline values: CDR1 SGHTA, CDR2 FQGNSA. The CDR3 DNA reads TGTGCCAGCAGCTTAATGGCGAAGACCCAGTACTTC. As protein: CASSLMAKTQYF.

This chain connects TRBV7-2 to TRBJ1-5, with D unclear. With 5 bases removed from V and 11 bases from J, the gap between germline ends came to 16 bases. Germline-derived CDR1 and CDR2 are SGHTA and FQGNSA. CDR3 length: 13 amino acids. The CDR3 DNA is TGTGCCAGCAGCCCGGTGACCCTCGGAACCCAGCATTTT. Translated, it gives CASSPVTLGTQHF.

Notes on this clone: Other DNA sequences of this sample code for an identical CDR3. The chain employs TRBV18 and TRBJ1-5; TRBD1 matches 10 bases. The V gene end was trimmed by 6 bases and the J gene end by 5 bases; junction bases not matched to a gene: 4. This CDR3 is built from 14 residues. Germline-derived CDR1 and CDR2 are KGHSH and LQKENI. The CDR3 loop reads CASSRGTGDQPQHF. The CDR3 DNA follows: TGTGCCAGCTCGCGCGGGACAGGGGATCAGCCCCAGCATTTT.

The chain uses TRBV2 and TRBJ2-7, with D possibly called TRBD1 or TRBD2 (6 bases each). Looked up from germline, CDR1 is SNHLY and CDR2 is FYNNEI. This CDR3 region has 12 residues. Trimming took 6 bases from V and 5 from J, leaving 11 bases between them. In DNA form, the CDR3 reads TGTGCCAGCAGCGCCGGGGGCAACGAGCAGTACTTC. Translation gives CASSAGGNEQYF.

The chain links TRBV29-1 to TRBJ2-5, with D perhaps matching TRBD1 (6 bases). Looked up from germline, CDR1 is SQVTM and CDR2 is ANQGSEA. V was shortened by 4 bases and J by 5 bases, with 14 bases between the two germline ends. CDR3 length: 13 amino acids. In nucleotides, the CDR3 is TGCAGCGTTGGCAACAGGGTTTGGGAGACCCAGTACTTC. This gives the protein CSVGNRVWETQYF.

This clone was seen more than once but under ten times. This rearrangement joins TRBV10-3 to TRBJ1-1; tentatively, D is TRBD1 (6 bases). There are 13 residues in the CDR3. Looked up from germline, CDR1 is ENHRY and CDR2 is SYGVKD. V lost 0 bases and J lost 8, with 10 bases in between. The CDR3 sequence: CAISESGGAEAFF. In DNA form, the CDR3 reads TGTGCCATCAGTGAGTCGGGGGGGGCGGAAGCTTTCTTT.